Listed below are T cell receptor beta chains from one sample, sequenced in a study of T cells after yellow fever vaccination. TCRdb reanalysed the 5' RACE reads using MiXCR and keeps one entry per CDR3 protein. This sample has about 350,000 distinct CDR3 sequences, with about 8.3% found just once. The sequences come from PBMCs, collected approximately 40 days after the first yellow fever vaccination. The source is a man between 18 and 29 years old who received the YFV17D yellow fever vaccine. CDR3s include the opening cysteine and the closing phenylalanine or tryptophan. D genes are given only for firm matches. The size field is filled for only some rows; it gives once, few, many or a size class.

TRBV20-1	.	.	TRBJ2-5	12	CSQRRGGETQYF
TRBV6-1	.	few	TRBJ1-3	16	CASSQPPGLSGNTIYF
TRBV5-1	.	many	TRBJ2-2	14	CASSSGGGGGELFF
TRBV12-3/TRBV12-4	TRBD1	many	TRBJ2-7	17	CASSLRVSRAGGYEQYF
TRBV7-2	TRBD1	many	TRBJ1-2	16	CASSPDWDRRGYGYTF
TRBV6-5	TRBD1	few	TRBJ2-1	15	CASSYAGDSYNEQFF
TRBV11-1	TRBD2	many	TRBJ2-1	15	CASSLAGGSYNEQFF
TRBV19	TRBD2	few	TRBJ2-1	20	CASSIAGTSVGSPHYNEQFF
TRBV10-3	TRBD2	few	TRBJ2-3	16	CAISESGRGGLDTQYF
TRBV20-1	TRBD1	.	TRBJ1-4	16	CSARGTPQGAYEKLFF
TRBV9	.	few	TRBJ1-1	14	CASSVSPGNTEAFF
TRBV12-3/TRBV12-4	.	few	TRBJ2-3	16	CASSLGRAPSTDTQYF
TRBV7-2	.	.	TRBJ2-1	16	CASSLAWDTAYNEQFF
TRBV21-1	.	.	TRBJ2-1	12	CASSKVGGPQFF
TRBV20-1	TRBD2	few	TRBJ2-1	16	CSANPLQASGYNEQFF
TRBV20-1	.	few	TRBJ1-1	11	CSAGADTEAFF
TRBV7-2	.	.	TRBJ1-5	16	CASSPYGVGSNQPQHF
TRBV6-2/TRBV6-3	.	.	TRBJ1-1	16	CASSFNGQLMNTEAFF
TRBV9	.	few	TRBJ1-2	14	CASARDKANYGYTF
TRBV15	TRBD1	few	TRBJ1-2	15	CATSRVQDRPRGYTF
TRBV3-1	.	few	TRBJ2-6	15	CASSQEMAGANVLTF
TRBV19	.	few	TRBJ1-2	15	CASSIITRLNYGYTF
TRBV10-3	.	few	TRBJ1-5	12	CATGRENQPQHF
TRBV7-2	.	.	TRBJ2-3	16	CASSRLDRTLTDTQYF
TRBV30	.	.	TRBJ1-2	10	CAWARDGYTF
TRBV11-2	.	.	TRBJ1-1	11	CASRPSSEAFF
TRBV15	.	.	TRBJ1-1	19	CATNITAKQTGHVDTEAFF
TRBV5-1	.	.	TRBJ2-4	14	CASSWGVGGNIQYF
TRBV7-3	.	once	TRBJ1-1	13	CASSSNSNTEAFF
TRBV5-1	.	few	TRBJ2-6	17	CASSLRGAPSGANVLTF
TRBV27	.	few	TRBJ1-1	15	CASSSPYIRGTEAFF
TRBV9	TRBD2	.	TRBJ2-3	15	CASTAAGGPSDTQYF
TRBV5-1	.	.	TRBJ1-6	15	CASSSQGSHNSPLHF
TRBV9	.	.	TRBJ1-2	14	CASSVAGPNYGYTF
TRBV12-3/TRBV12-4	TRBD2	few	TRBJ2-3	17	CASSPSQAGGRTDTQYF
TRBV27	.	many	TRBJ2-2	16	CASTSWGQTNTGELFF
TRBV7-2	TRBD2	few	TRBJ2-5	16	CASSLGVAGGGETQYF
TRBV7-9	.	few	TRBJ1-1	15	CASSSAGTQNTEAFF
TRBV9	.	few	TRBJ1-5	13	CASRQGANQPQHF
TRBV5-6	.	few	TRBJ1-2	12	CASSLGAGGYTF
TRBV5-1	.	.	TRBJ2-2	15	CASSLGNMNTGELFF